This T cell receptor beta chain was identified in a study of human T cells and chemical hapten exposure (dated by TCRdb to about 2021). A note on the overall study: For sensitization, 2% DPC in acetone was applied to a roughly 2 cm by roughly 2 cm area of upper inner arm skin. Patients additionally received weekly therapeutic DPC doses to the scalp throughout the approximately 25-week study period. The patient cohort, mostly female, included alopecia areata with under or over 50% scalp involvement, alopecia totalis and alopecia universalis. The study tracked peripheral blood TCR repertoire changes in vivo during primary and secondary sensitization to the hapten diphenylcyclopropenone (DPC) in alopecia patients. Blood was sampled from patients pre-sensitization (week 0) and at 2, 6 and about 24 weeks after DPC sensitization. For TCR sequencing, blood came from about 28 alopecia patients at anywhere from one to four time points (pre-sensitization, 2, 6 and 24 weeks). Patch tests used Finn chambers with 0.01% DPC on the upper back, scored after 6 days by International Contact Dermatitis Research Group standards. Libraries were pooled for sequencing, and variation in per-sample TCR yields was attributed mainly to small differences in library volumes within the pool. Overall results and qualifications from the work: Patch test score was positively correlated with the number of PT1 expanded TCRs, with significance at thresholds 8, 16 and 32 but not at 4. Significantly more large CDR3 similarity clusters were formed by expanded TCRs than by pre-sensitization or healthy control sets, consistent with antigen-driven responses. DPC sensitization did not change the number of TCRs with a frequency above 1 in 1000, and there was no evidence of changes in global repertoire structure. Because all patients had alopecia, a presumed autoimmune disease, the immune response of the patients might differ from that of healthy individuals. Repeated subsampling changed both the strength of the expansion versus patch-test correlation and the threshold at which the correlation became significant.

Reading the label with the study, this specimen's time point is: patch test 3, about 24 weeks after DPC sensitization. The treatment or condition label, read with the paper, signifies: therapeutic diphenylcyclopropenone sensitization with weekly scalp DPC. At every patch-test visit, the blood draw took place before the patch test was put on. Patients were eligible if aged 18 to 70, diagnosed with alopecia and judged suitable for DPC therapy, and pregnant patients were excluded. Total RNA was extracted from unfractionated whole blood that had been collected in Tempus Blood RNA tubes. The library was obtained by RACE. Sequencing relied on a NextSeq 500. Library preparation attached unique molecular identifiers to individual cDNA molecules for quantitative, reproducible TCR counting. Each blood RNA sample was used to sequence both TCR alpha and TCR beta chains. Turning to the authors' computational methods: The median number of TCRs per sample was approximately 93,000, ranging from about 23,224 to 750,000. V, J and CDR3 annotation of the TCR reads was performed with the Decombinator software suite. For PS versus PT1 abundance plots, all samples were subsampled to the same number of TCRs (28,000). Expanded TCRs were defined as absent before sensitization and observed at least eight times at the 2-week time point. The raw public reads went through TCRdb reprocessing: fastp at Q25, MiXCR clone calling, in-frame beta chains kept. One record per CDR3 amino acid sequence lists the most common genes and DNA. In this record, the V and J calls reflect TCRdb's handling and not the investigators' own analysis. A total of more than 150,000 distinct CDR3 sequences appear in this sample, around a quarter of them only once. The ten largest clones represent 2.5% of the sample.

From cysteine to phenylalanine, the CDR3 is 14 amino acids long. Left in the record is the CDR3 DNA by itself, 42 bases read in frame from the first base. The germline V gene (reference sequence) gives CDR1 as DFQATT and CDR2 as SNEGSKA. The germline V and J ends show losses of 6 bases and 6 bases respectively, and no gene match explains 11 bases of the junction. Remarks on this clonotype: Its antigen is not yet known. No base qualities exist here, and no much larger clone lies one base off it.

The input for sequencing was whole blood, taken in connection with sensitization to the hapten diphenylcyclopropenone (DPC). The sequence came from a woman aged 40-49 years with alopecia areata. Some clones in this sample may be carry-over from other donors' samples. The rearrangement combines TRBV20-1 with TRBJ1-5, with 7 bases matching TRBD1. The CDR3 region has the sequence CSAHRGAGGQPQHF. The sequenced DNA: TGCAGTGCGCACCGTGGGGCAGGGGGTCAGCCCCAGCATTTT.